One sample yielded the 29 T cell receptor beta chains listed below, sequenced in a study of technical replicates of blood from several donors. Assay: immunoSEQ multiplex PCR; the TCRdb copy retains only in-frame clones and omits some. The data contain roughly 60,000 clones, less than 90% of them singletons. The sample comprised PBMCs. The origin of the receptors is a human donor in good health. Some clones in this sample may be carry-over from other donors' samples.

The chain employs TRBV18 and TRBJ1-1; perhaps TRBD1 as D (5 bases). V gave up 3 bases and J gave up 1 base, with 12 bases separating them. This CDR3 contains 15 residues. Germline CDR1 is KGHSH and CDR2 is LQKENI. CDR3 sequence reads: CASSPIRGPNTEAFF. The CDR3 DNA reads TGTGCCAGCTCACCTATTAGGGGCCCGAACACTGAAGCTTTCTTT.

This clone was found a few times. The chain links TRBV2 to TRBJ2-7; weak D call: TRBD1 (6 bases). The CDR3 has 12 amino acids. V lost 7 bases, J lost 6 bases, and 13 bases lay in between. Germline V gene data show CDR1 as SNHLY and CDR2 as FYNNEI. The CDR3 region is CASNIRGGEQYF. The CDR3 DNA reads TGTGCCAGCAATATACGAGGGGGCGAGCAGTACTTC.

This clone was seen once. CDR3 sequence: CASSWSGSETQYF. Written as DNA, the CDR3 is TGTGCCAGCAGCTGGAGCGGGAGTGAGACCCAGTACTTC. V usage is TRBV27 and J usage is TRBJ2-5, with TRBD2 matching over 8 bases. V shed 6 bases, J shed 5 bases, and the junction held 5 bases outside the gene matches. CDR1 and CDR2 from the germline V gene are MNHEY and SMNVEV (reference sequence). The CDR3 is 13 amino acids.

CDR3 coding DNA: TGTGCCAGCAGCTTCGGTCCGGAGGACCAAGAGACCCAGTACTTC. Residues: CASSFGPEDQETQYF. This sequence joins TRBV4-2 and TRBJ2-5, with D possibly TRBD2 on 5 matching bases. Germline lookup yields CDR1 LGHNA and CDR2 YNFKEQ. The V gene lost 5 bases and the J gene lost 0 bases, with 13 bases spanning the gap. The length of the CDR3 is 15 residues.

This chain joins TRBV19 and TRBJ2-6, with D unresolved. The germline gives CDR1 LNHDA, CDR2 SQIVND (reference sequence). CDR3 length: 14 amino acids. The ends were cut back, 5 bases at V and 0 bases at J, with 5 bases in the middle. Here the CDR3 reads CASSPYSGANVLTF. CDR3 DNA: TGTGCCAGTAGTCCCTACTCTGGGGCCAACGTCCTGACTTTC.

The chain employs TRBV19 and TRBJ2-7; TRBD2 matches 13 bases. The germline V gene encodes CDR1 LNHDA and CDR2 SQIVND (reference sequence). The CDR3 runs 14 residues. Trimming cost V 10 bases and J 1 base; bases outside gene matches: 4. CDR3 DNA: TGTGCCACCCAACTAGCGGGGGGGTCCTACGAGCAGTACTTC. The encoded protein is CATQLAGGSYEQYF.

This chain uses TRBV2 with TRBJ1-4; TRBD1 matches 8 bases. This CDR3 is built from 14 residues. V gave up 6 bases and J gave up 4 bases; unmatched junction bases: 4. Germline lookup yields CDR1 SNHLY and CDR2 FYNNEI. As DNA, the CDR3 is TGTGCCAGCAGGGGGACAGGTTTTAATGAAAAACTGTTTTTT. It encodes CASRGTGFNEKLFF. Variable domain in full (rest from reference TRBV2 and TRBJ1-4): EPEVTQTPSHQVTQMGQEVILRCVPISNHLYFYWYRQILGQKVEFLVSFYNNEISEKSEIFDDQFSVERPDGSNFTLKIRSTKLEDSAMYFCASRGTGFNEKLFFGSGTQLSVL.

This sequence joins TRBV4-3 and TRBJ2-1; 7 bases are a match to TRBD2. With 4 bases clipped from V and 2 bases from J, the junction kept 14 bases outside the gene matches. The CDR3 length is 18 residues. Germline CDR1 and CDR2: LGHNA and YSLEER. In DNA form, the CDR3 reads TGCGCCAGCAGCCCCGACTCTGGGAGGGCGAGTCCCTACAATGAGCAGTTCTTC. This codes for CASSPDSGRASPYNEQFF.

V usage is TRBV19 and J usage is TRBJ1-5; the match to TRBD1 covers 10 bases. The ends lost 6 bases at V and 4 bases at J; junction bases unmatched: 6. CDR1 LNHDA and CDR2 SQIVND come from the germline V gene (reference sequence). This CDR3 spans 15 amino acids. The CDR3: CASSWGQGMNQPQHF. In DNA form, the CDR3 reads TGTGCCAGTAGCTGGGGACAGGGGATGAATCAGCCCCAGCATTTT.

V usage is TRBV5-6 and J usage is TRBJ1-6, with D hard to call. CDR1 and CDR2 from the germline V gene are SGHDT and YYEEEE. V was shortened by 2 bases and J by 8 bases, with 5 bases between the two germline ends. The CDR3 runs to 12 residues. CDR3 nucleotides: TGTGCCAGCAGCTTTCGGGATTCACCCCTCCACTTT. Amino acids: CASSFRDSPLHF. Supplemented by reference TRBV5-6 and TRBJ1-6, the full variable domain reads DAGVTQSPTHLIKTRGQQVTLRCSPKSGHDTVSWYQQALGQGPQFIFQYYEEEERQRGNFPDRFSGHQFPNYSSELNVNALLLGDSALYLCASSFRDSPLHFGNGTRLTVT.

The V call is TRBV5-6, the J call TRBJ2-5, with TRBD1 matching 8 bases. Germline V gene data show CDR1 as SGHDT and CDR2 as YYEEEE. This CDR3 has 16 amino acids. With V trimmed by 4 bases and J by 5 bases, 13 bases remained unmatched. The CDR3 loop is CASSRQVGQGLETQYF. CDR3 coding DNA: TGTGCCAGCAGCCGCCAGGTAGGACAGGGTCTGGAGACCCAGTACTTC.

V is TRBV10-1 and J is TRBJ2-7; 8 positions match TRBD1. The CDR3 length is 15 residues. Germline V CDR1 and CDR2: WNHNN, SYGVQD (reference sequence). J lost 5 bases, V lost 10 bases, and 16 bases had no gene match. The CDR3 spells CATKGSPGGQNEQYF. The CDR3 DNA follows: TGCGCCACCAAGGGGTCCCCAGGGGGCCAGAACGAGCAGTACTTC.

The chain recombines TRBV6-4 with TRBJ2-3, with 8 positions matching TRBD1. The CDR3 has 15 amino acids. Germline V gene sequence: CDR1 MRHNA, CDR2 SNTAGT. V shed 7 bases, J shed 2 bases, and the junction held 8 bases outside the gene matches. This chain's CDR3 is CASKDRGRDTDTQYF. In DNA form, the CDR3 reads TGTGCCAGCAAAGACAGGGGTAGAGACACAGATACGCAGTATTTT.

The table lists this clone with a few counts. The chain has TRBV15 and TRBJ2-5; D perhaps matches TRBD1 (6 bases). This CDR3 is 14 amino acids long. Germline CDR1 is LNHNV and CDR2 is YYDKDF (reference sequence). V gave up 4 bases and J gave up 4 bases, with 13 bases separating them. CDR3 loop: CATSTQGGGETQYF. The CDR3 coding sequence is TGTGCCACCAGCACACAGGGTGGGGGAGAGACCCAGTACTTC.

The chain joins TRBV27 to TRBJ2-7; perhaps TRBD2 as D (7 bases). The germline V gene has CDR1 MNHEY and CDR2 SMNVEV (reference sequence). There are 15 residues in the CDR3. Trimming removed 2 bases from V and 3 bases from J, with 14 bases in between. The CDR3 reads CASSLVGGAFYEQYF. The CDR3 region has the DNA TGTGCCAGCAGTTTAGTTGGGGGGGCTTTCTACGAGCAGTACTTC.

This clone was found many times. This chain uses TRBV6-4 with TRBJ1-1; D possibly corresponds to TRBD1 (6 bases). V gave up 5 bases and J gave up 0 bases, with 7 bases separating them. Germline assignment: CDR1 MRHNA and CDR2 SNTAGT. The CDR3 totals 13 residues. The CDR3 bases are TGTGCCAGCAGTCCAGGGGTGAACACTGAAGCTTTCTTT. Translation gives CASSPGVNTEAFF.

The CDR3 loop reads CASSGLGFSTDTQYF. The CDR3 DNA is TGTGCCAGCAGCGGACTAGGTTTTAGCACAGATACGCAGTATTTT. The V gene is TRBV27, the J gene TRBJ2-3; 7 nucleotides align to TRBD2. Germline CDR1 is MNHEY and CDR2 is SMNVEV (reference sequence). This CDR3 is 15 amino acids long. Losses at the gene ends were 6 bases for V and 0 bases for J; bases not matched to a gene: 6.

The chain has TRBV19 and TRBJ1-2; D unresolved. This CDR3 region has 15 residues. The V and J ends lost 0 bases and 4 bases respectively, with 12 bases between them. Germline V gene data show CDR1 as LNHDA and CDR2 as SQIVND (reference sequence). The CDR3 coding sequence is TGTGCCAGTAGTATAGAATTGGAGAGGAGCTATGGCTACACCTTC. This encodes CASSIELERSYGYTF.

The J gene is TRBJ1-2, the V gene TRBV7-2, with 7 bases that match TRBD1. Germline trimming cut 3 bases from V and 6 bases from J; bases unmatched to any gene: 4. Germline CDR1 SGHTA, CDR2 FQGNSA. The CDR3 is 13 residues long. The CDR3 region has the DNA TGTGCCAGCAGCTTGGGACAGAGAGATGGCTACACCTTC. It codes for CASSLGQRDGYTF.

This chain connects TRBV9 to TRBJ1-2; possible D gene TRBD1, 5 bases. The V and J ends lost 3 bases and 7 bases respectively, with 19 bases between them. The length of the CDR3 is 15 residues. Germline V gives CDR1 SGDLS, CDR2 YYNGEE. The chain's CDR3 is CASSGRDYLSGGYTF. The CDR3 region has the DNA TGTGCCAGCAGCGGCCGGGACTATCTAAGTGGTGGCTACACCTTC.

V and J are TRBV5-6 and TRBJ2-7; D might be TRBD2 (6 bases). The CDR3 is 13 amino acids. Germline CDR1 SGHDT, CDR2 YYEEEE. The V and J ends lost 1 base and 6 bases respectively, with 11 bases between them. This chain's CDR3 is CASSLTRGSEQYF. Written as DNA, the CDR3 is TGTGCCAGCAGCTTGACTCGGGGGTCCGAGCAGTACTTC.

The rearrangement links TRBV6-5 to TRBJ1-2; TRBD1 aligns across 7 bases. The CDR3 is made up of 12 amino acids. V dropped 2 bases and J dropped 10; count of bases not matched to a gene: 4. The germline gives CDR1 MNHEY, CDR2 SVGAGI. The CDR3 DNA sequence: TGTGCCAGCAGTTACGACAGGGTCGACTACACCTTC. Its translation: CASSYDRVDYTF.

The chain recombines TRBV2 with TRBJ2-7, with 9 bases lining up with TRBD1. Trimming took 4 bases from V and 5 from J; bases not matched to a gene: 3. Germline V gene sequence: CDR1 SNHLY, CDR2 FYNNEI. The CDR3 sequence is 13 residues long. The CDR3 coding sequence is TGTGCCAGCAGTGGGGACAGGGACGACGAGCAGTACTTC. This codes for CASSGDRDDEQYF.

V and J are TRBV18 and TRBJ1-6; 11 nucleotides line up with TRBD1. There are 15 residues in the CDR3. With V trimmed by 5 bases and J by 10 bases, 7 bases remained unmatched. CDR1 is KGHSH and CDR2 is LQKENI in the germline V gene. The CDR3 DNA reads as TGTGCCAGCTCAGAAGGACAGGGGGCGAGCTCACCCCTCCACTTT. Translating it yields CASSEGQGASSPLHF.

V gene TRBV30 combines with J gene TRBJ1-1; maybe TRBD1 (6 bases). CDR3 length: 15 residues. CDR1 is GTSNPN, CDR2 SVGIG, per germline (reference sequence). V was shortened by 0 bases and J by 2 bases, with 13 bases between the two germline ends. The CDR3 protein is CAWSVPDRTNTEAFF. CDR3 coding DNA: TGTGCCTGGAGTGTACCTGACAGGACTAACACTGAAGCTTTCTTT.

This chain links TRBV1 with TRBJ1-2; the table calls TRBD1, which could not be checked here. TRBV1 is noted as a pseudogene. The CDR3 has 15 residues. The CDR3: CTSSHGQRINYGYTF. The DNA for the CDR3 is TGCACCAGCAGCCACGGACAGAGGATAAACTATGGCTACACCTTC.

The chain is built from TRBV4-1 and TRBJ2-2; 10 bases align to TRBD1. CDR3 length equals 16 residues. V dropped 1 base and J dropped 5; count of bases not matched to a gene: 4. CDR1 is MGHRA, CDR2 YSYEKL, per germline. The CDR3 nucleotides are TGCGCCAGCAGCCAAGTCAGACAGGGGGCTACCGGGGAGCTGTTTTTT. Amino acid sequence: CASSQVRQGATGELFF.

The rearrangement links TRBV27 to TRBJ2-1; 14 nucleotides match TRBD2. Germline V gene lookup returns CDR1 MNHEY and CDR2 SMNVEV (reference sequence). The CDR3 is 15 residues long. V shed 8 bases, J shed 6 bases, and the junction held 6 bases outside the gene matches. CDR3 residues: CASDAGTSGGNEQFF. As DNA, the CDR3 is TGTGCCAGCGATGCGGGGACTAGCGGGGGCAATGAGCAGTTCTTC.

V is TRBV14 and J is TRBJ2-7; D is perhaps TRBD1 (6 bases). CDR1 is SGHDN and CDR2 is FVKESK in the germline V gene. With 0 bases removed from V and 3 bases from J, the gap between germline ends came to 33 bases. This CDR3 spans 22 amino acids. CDR3 region: CASSQEWCVQGWVGVLRYEQYF. Written as DNA, the CDR3 is TGTGCCAGCAGCCAAGAGTGGTGCGTACAGGGATGGGTCGGGGTCCTCCGCTACGAGCAGTACTTC.